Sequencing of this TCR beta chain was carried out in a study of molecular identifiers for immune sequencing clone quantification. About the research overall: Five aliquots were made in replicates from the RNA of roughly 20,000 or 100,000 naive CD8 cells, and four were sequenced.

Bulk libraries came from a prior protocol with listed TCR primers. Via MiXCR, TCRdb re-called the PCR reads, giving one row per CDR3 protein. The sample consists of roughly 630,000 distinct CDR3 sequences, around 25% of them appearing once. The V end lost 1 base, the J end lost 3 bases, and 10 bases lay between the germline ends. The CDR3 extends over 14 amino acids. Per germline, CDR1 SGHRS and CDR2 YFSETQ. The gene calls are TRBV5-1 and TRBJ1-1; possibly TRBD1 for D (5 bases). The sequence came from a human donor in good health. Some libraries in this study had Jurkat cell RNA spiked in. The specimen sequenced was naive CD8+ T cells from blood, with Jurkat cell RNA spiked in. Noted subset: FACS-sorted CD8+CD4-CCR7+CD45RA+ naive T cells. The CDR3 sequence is CASSLTGMDTEAFF. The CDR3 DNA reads TGCGCCAGCAGCTTGACAGGTATGGACACTGAAGCTTTCTTT. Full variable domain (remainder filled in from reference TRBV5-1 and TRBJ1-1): KAGVTQTPRYLIKTRGQQVTLSCSPISGHRSVSWYQQTPGQGLQFLFEYFSETQRNKGNFPGRFSGRQFSNSRSEMNVSTLELGDSALYLCASSLTGMDTEAFFGQGTRLTVV.